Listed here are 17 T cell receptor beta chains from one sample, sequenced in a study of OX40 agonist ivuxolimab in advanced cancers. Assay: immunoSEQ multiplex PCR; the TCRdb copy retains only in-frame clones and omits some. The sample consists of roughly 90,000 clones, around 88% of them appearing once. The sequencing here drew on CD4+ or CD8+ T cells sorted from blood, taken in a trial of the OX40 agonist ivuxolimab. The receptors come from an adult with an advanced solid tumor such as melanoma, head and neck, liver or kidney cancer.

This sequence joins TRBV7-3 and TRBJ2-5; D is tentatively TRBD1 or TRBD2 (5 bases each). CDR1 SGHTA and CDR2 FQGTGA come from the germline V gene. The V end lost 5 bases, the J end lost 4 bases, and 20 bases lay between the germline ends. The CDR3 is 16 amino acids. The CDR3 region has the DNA TGTGCCAGCAGCCACGGGGCCTCGAGCTGGGGAGAGACCCAGTACTTC. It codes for CASSHGASSWGETQYF.

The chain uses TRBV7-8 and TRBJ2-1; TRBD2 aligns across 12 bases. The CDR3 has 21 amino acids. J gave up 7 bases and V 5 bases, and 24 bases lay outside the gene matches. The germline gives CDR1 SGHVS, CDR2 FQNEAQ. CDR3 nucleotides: TGTGCCAGCAGCCATATAACAGGGAGGGGAGAAACTAGCGGGGGGCCTAATGAGCAGTTCTTC. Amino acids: CASSHITGRGETSGGPNEQFF.

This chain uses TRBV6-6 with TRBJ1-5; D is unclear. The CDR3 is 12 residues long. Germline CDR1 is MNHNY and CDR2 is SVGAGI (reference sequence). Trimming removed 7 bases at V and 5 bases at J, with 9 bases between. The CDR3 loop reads CASTGPDQPQHF. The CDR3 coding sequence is TGTGCCAGCACTGGTCCCGATCAGCCCCAGCATTTT.

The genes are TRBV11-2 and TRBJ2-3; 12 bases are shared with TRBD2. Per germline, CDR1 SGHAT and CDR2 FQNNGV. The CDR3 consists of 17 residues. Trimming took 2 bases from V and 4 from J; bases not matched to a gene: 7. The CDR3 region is CASSLNLAGGGADTQYF. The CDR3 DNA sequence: TGTGCCAGCAGCTTAAATCTAGCGGGAGGGGGGGCAGATACGCAGTATTTT.

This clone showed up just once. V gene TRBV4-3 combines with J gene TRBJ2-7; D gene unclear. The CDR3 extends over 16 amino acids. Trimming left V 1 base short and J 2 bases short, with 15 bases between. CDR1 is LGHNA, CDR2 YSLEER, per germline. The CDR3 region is CASSQGVASATYEQYF. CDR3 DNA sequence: TGCGCCAGCAGCCAAGGGGTGGCAAGCGCAACCTACGAGCAGTACTTC.

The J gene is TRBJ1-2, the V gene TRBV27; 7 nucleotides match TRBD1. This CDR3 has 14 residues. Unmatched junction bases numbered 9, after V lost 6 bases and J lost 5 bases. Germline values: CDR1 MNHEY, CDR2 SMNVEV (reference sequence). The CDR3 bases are TGTGCCAGCAGGAAGACAGGGTCTCGGTATGGCTACACCTTC. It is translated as CASRKTGSRYGYTF.

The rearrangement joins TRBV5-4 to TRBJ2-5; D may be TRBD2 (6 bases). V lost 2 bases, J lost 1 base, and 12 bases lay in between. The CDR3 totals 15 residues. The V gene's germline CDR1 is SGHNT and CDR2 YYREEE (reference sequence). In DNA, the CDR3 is TGTGCCAGCAGCTTAGTAGGCGGGGTCCAAGAGACCCAGTACTTC. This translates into CASSLVGGVQETQYF.

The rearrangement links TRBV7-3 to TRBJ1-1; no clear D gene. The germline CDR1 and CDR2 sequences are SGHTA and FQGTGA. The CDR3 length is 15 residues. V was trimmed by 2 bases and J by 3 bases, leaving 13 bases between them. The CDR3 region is CASSLLGRVDTEAFF. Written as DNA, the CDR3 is TGTGCCAGCAGCTTACTTGGCAGAGTGGACACTGAAGCTTTCTTT.

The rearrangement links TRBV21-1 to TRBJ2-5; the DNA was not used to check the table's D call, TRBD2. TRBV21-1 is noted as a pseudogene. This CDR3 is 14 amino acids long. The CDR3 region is CASSFREDQETQYF. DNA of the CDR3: TGTGCCAGCAGTTTCCGGGAGGACCAAGAGACCCAGTACTTC.

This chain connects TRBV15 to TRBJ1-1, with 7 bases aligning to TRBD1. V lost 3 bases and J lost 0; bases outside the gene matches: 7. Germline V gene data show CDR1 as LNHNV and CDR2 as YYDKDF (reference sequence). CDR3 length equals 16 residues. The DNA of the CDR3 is TGTGCCACCAGCAGTAGACAGGGTTTTATGAACACTGAAGCTTTCTTT. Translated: CATSSRQGFMNTEAFF.

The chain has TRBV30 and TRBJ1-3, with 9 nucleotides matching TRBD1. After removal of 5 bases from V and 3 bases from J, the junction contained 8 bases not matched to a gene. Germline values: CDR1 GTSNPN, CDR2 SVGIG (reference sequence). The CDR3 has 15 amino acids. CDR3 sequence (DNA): TGTGCCTGGGTGGACAGGGGAACGTTTGGAAACACCATATATTTT. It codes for CAWVDRGTFGNTIYF.

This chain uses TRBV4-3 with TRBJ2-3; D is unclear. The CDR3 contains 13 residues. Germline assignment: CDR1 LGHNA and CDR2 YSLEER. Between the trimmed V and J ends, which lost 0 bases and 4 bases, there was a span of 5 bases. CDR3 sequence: CASSQERADTQYF. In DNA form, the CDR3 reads TGCGCCAGCAGCCAAGAGAGAGCAGATACGCAGTATTTT.

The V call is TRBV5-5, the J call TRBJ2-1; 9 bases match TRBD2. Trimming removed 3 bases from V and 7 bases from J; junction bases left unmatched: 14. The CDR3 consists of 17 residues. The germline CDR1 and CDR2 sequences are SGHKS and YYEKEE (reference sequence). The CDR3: CASSSTGSGSPKNEQFF. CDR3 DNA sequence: TGTGCCAGCAGCTCAACGGGTAGCGGGAGCCCGAAGAATGAGCAGTTCTTC.

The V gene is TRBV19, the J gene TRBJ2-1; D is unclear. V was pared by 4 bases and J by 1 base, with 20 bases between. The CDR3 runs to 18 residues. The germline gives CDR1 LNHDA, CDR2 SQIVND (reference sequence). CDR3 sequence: CASSKPQAFSRSYNEQFF. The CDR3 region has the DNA TGTGCCAGTAGTAAGCCGCAGGCCTTTTCGAGATCCTACAATGAGCAGTTCTTC.

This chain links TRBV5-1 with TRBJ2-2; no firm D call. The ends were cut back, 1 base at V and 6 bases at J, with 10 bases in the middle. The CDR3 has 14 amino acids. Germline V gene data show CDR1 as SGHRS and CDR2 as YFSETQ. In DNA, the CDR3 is TGCGCCAGCAGCTTGAAGCCGGGCCCCGGGGAGCTGTTTTTT. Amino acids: CASSLKPGPGELFF.

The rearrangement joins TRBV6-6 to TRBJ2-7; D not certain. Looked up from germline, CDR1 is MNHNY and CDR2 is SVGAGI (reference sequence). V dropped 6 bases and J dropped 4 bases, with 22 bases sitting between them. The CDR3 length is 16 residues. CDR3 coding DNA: TGTGCCAGCAGCCCCATATTGGGCGCGTCCATTTACGAGCAGTACTTC. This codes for CASSPILGASIYEQYF.

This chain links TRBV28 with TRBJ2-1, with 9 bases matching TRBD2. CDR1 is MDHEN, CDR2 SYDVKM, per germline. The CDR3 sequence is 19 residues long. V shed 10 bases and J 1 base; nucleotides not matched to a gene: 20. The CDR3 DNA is TGTGCCATGACAAAAGGGCTAGCGGGAAGAGTAGGGTCCTACAATGAGCAGTTCTTC. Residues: CAMTKGLAGRVGSYNEQFF.